This TCR beta chain appears in the sequencing data of a study of Graves' ophthalmopathy and Graves' hyperthyroidism. Study outcomes and limitations: Discrimination between ophthalmopathy and stable hyperthyroidism by a 13-signature model showed nearly 90% sensitivity and over 70% specificity.

Exclusion covered patients with other autoimmune diseases or uncontrolled infections (as well as pregnancy or lactation). RNA transcripts provided the template for amplifying TCR beta CDR3 regions. Second-round multiplex PCR followed a first-round RT-PCR using HTBI primers. In TCRdb, the multiplex PCR reads were re-called with MiXCR into one record per CDR3 protein. The sample includes roughly 51,000 distinct CDR3 sequences, roughly 52% of them seen just once. The CDR3 spans 14 residues. With 5 bases removed from V and 1 base from J, the gap between germline ends came to 9 bases. Germline CDR1 SEHNR, CDR2 FQNEAQ (reference sequence). Concerning this clonotype: Its matching antigen is unknown.

The sample consisted of peripheral blood. This chain joins TRBV7-9 and TRBJ1-3; D is uncertain. The TCR comes from an adult man with Graves' ophthalmopathy. The CDR3 nucleotides are TGTGCCAGCAGCACCGTCGGGTCTGGAAACACCATATATTTT. Its protein product is CASSTVGSGNTIYF. Full variable domain (rest looked up from reference TRBV7-9 and TRBJ1-3): DTGVSQNPRHKITKRGQNVTFRCDPISEHNRLYWYRQTLGQGPEFLTYFQNEAQLEKSRLLSDRFSAERPKGSFSTLEIQRTEQGDSAMYLCASSTVGSGNTIYFGEGSWLTVV.